This TCR beta chain is drawn from a study of PD-L1 blockade in urothelial cancer. About the research overall: Per blood sample, T cells had a median of roughly 150,000.

Libraries were prepared by immunoSEQ multiplex PCR; TCRdb keeps only in-frame clonotypes and omits some of them. This sample has 90,000 to 130,000 clones, with 91% found just once. The CDR3 is 14 residues long. The germline V gene encodes CDR1 ENHRY and CDR2 SYGVKD. V was shortened by 6 bases and J by 7 bases, with 15 bases between the two germline ends. This clone was recorded only once. Time point indicated: peripheral blood 6 weeks after treatment start. The material sequenced was PBMCs, taken around atezolizumab (anti-PD-L1) treatment. This chain connects TRBV10-3 to TRBJ1-4; D perhaps matches TRBD1 (6 bases). The clonotype comes from a man in his 60s with urothelial cancer. CDR3 in DNA: TGTGCCATCAGATCCCAGGGGAGGGGTGAAAAACTGTTTTTT. Translated: CAIRSQGRGEKLFF.